Shown below are 5 T cell receptor beta chains from a single sample sequenced in a study of CD8 T cells in Susac syndrome. A quantity of about 0.5 to 1 ug RNA underwent reverse transcription using random hexamers. Via MiXCR, TCRdb re-called the immunoSEQ multiplex PCR reads, giving one row per CDR3 protein. The repertoire consists of about 130,000 distinct CDR3 sequences, with around 94% occurring once and the leading ten covering more than 0.2%. Material for sequencing was CD8+ T cells from PBMCs. These receptors came from a human donor with Susac syndrome.

This rearrangement joins TRBV30 to TRBJ2-7; D might be TRBD1 (6 bases). The V gene's germline CDR1 is GTSNPN and CDR2 SVGIG (reference sequence). V lost 0 bases and J lost 2, with 11 bases in between. This CDR3 spans 14 amino acids. The chain's CDR3 is CAWSVSTGTYEQYF. Here the CDR3 DNA reads TGTGCCTGGAGTGTCAGTACAGGGACCTACGAGCAGTACTTC.

The V call is TRBV12-3 or TRBV12-4, the J call TRBJ2-3, with 10 positions matching TRBD1. V dropped 6 bases and J dropped 1; count of bases not matched to a gene: 1. The CDR3 is made up of 14 amino acids. This CDR3 is CASRGTGGTDTQYF. CDR3 in DNA: TGTGCCAGCAGGGGGACAGGGGGCACAGATACGCAGTATTTT.

The chain employs TRBV29-1 and TRBJ1-2; D might be TRBD1 (6 bases). Germline-derived CDR1 and CDR2 are SQVTM and ANQGSEA. This CDR3 comprises 13 residues. The V and J ends lost 0 bases and 5 bases respectively, with 10 bases between them. The CDR3 loop is CSVEDGQRYGYTF. Here the CDR3 DNA reads TGCAGCGTTGAAGACGGACAGAGATATGGCTACACCTTC.

The V and J genes are TRBV12-3 or TRBV12-4 and TRBJ1-1, with D tentatively TRBD1 (5 bases). The CDR3 is made up of 14 amino acids. V shed 4 bases and J shed 4 bases, with 13 bases lying between them. The CDR3 loop is CASSSNGGSTEAFF. In nucleotides, the CDR3 is TGTGCCAGCAGTTCCAATGGGGGGAGCACTGAAGCTTTCTTT.

The V gene is TRBV2, the J gene TRBJ1-6; 7 nucleotides line up with TRBD1. CDR1 is SNHLY and CDR2 is FYNNEI in the germline V gene. V was clipped by 9 bases and J by 4 bases; unmatched bases: 15. The CDR3 has 17 amino acids. As DNA, the CDR3 is TGTGCCAGTTCCGACTGGGACAGCCTAAAATATAATTCACCCCTCCACTTT. The encoded protein is CASSDWDSLKYNSPLHF.